This TCR beta chain was sequenced for a study of blood T cell repertoires in COVID-19. Study in general: Sites in the United States, Italy and Spain provided acute and convalescent COVID-19 samples.

This clone was seen more than once but under ten times. The cohort comprised adults aged about 18 to 100 years residing in approximately 25 US areas. The study assigned cohorts using participant-reported clinical history. Trimming removed 1 base at V and 5 bases at J, with 4 bases between. Germline CDR1 is SGHKS and CDR2 is YYEKEE (reference sequence). The CDR3 loop spans 11 amino acids. Data came from immunoSEQ multiplex PCR; TCRdb stores just in-frame clones and leaves some out. The sample lists about 300,000 clones, roughly 85% occurring once. The sequence was collected from a man in his thirties or forties who had recovered from COVID-19. The rearrangement links TRBV5-5 to TRBJ2-7; D is unresolved. The specimen was PBMCs or T cells enriched from blood (not recorded which). The CDR3 coding sequence is TGTGCCAGCAGCTTGATCGACGAGCAGTACTTC. Translation: CASSLIDEQYF. Full variable domain (outside the CDR3, taken from reference TRBV5-5 and TRBJ2-7): DAGVTQSPTHLIKTRGQQVTLRCSPISGHKSVSWYQQVLGQGPQFIFQYYEKEERGRGNFPDRFSARQFPNYSSELNVNALLLGDSALYLCASSLIDEQYFGPGTRLTVT.